The clone carrying this TCR beta chain is a singleton in its sample. The V gene lost 4 bases and the J gene lost 5 bases, with 9 bases spanning the gap. The CDR3 runs to 13 residues. The data derive from a study of blood T cell repertoires in COVID-19. Measured with immunoSEQ multiplex PCR; TCRdb has only the in-frame clones, and not every one. Among 350,000 to 400,000 clones listed, nearly 90% were seen once. The sample taken for sequencing was PBMCs or T cells enriched from blood (not recorded which). The sequence derives from a woman between 25 and 40 years old who had recovered from COVID-19. This chain joins TRBV12-3 or TRBV12-4 and TRBJ2-1, with D tentatively TRBD2 (5 bases). The CDR3 reads CASSSPEDNEQFF. The CDR3 DNA reads as TGTGCCAGCAGTTCCCCGGAGGACAATGAGCAGTTCTTC.